One sample yielded the 27 T cell receptor beta chains listed below, sequenced in a study of CD8+ T cells in alopecia areata. Separation of pooled cutaneous lymph node cells was by sorting with CD4, CD8alpha, NKG2D, NKG2ACE and other markers. Following RNA extraction, reverse transcription yielded cDNA that acted as the sequencing template. Some clones are missing from TCRdb's copy, which holds only in-frame ones; the method was immunoSEQ multiplex PCR. Observed are under 350,000 clones, no singletons, with the top ten taking around 1.2%. The source material was CD4+ T cells sorted from a lymph node. These receptors were collected from a C3H/HeJ mouse with alopecia areata. MHC haplotype of the strain: H2-k.

This clone showed up just a few times. Gene names follow the mouse nomenclature. The CDR3 goes on 4 residues after the read ends, and that part is filled in from the germline J gene. The rearrangement links TRBV31 to TRBJ2-1; a possible D gene is TRBD2 (6 bases). This CDR3 region has 12 residues. CDR1 is GKSSPN, CDR2 SITVG, per germline. Between the trimmed V and J ends, which lost 7 bases and 0 bases, there was a span of 7 bases. The CDR3 here is CALTGNYAEQFF. Incomplete CDR3 DNA: TGTGCCTTGACTGGTAACTATGCT.

This clone was picked up a small number of times. These gene names are mouse names. The DNA ends 4 residues before the CDR3 does, and the rest of the CDR3 is filled in from the germline J gene. The rearrangement links TRBV19 to TRBJ2-2; D is uncertain. Trimming shortened V by 1 base and J by 0 bases, and 7 bases separated the two germline ends. CDR1 and CDR2 (germline): FNHDT, SITEND (reference sequence). The CDR3 totals 15 residues. The CDR3 sequence: CASSIRHSNTGQLYF. The CDR3 DNA, read in part, is TGTGCCAGCAGTATACGACACTCAAACACCGGG. The full variable domain, its missing parts supplied by reference TRBV19 and TRBJ2-2, is GGIITQTPKFLIGQEGQKLTLKCQQNFNHDTMYWYRQDSGKGLRLIYYSITENDLQKGDLSEGYDASREKKSSFSLTVTSAQKNEMAVFLCASSIRHSNTGQLYFGEGSKLTVL.

A word on this clone: Here the gene names and germline are mouse. The CDR3 goes on 4 residues after the read ends, and that part is filled in from the germline J gene. This sequence joins TRBV17 and TRBJ2-7; tentative D call: TRBD1 (5 bases). Trimming stripped 5 bases from V and 3 bases from J, with 11 bases between. CDR3 size: 13 residues. Germline values: CDR1 MNHDT, CDR2 YYDKIL. The CDR3 DNA, read in part, is TGTGCTAGCAGTCGGACAAATCTCTAT. Protein: CASSRTNLY. The entire CDR3 protein is CASSRTNLYEQYF.

Remarks on this clone: Gene names are the mouse ones. The read gets to within 4 residues of the CDR3 end, and the germline J gene fills in the rest. The chain is built from TRBV5 and TRBJ2-7; TRBD1 agrees at 10 bases. This CDR3 contains 15 residues. Germline values: CDR1 LGHNA, CDR2 YNLKQL (reference sequence). CDR3 in amino acids: CASSQDLDRGYEQYF. The CDR3 bases that were read are TGTGCCAGCAGCCAAGATCTGGACAGGGGGTAT.

There are a few counts of this clone. These gene names are mouse names. The read finishes 4 residues shy of the CDR3 end, and the germline J gene is used to complete it. The rearrangement uses TRBV13-2 and TRBJ2-1, with 12 nucleotides matching TRBD2. The length of the CDR3 is 15 residues. Germline CDR1 is NNHNN and CDR2 is SYGAGS (reference sequence). V trimming: 4 bases; J trimming: 5 bases; junction bases outside the gene matches: 4. The CDR3 reads CASGPRDWGDAEQFF. The DNA read from the CDR3 is TGTGCCAGCGGTCCCCGGGACTGGGGGGATGCT.

As concerns this clone: The germline and genes are mouse ones. Read data end 4 residues before the CDR3 end; the end is taken from the germline J gene. The gene calls are TRBV5 and TRBJ2-7; D is perhaps TRBD1 (5 bases). The CDR3 sequence is 13 residues long. Trimming removed 4 bases at V and 3 bases at J, with 10 bases between. The V gene's germline CDR1 is LGHNA and CDR2 YNLKQL (reference sequence). Here the CDR3 reads CASSRTTDYEQYF. The part of the CDR3 DNA that was read is TGTGCCAGCAGCCGAACGACAGACTAT.

As concerns this clone: The genes are named according to mouse. The read stops 4 residues short of the end of the CDR3; the missing end is completed from the germline J gene. The V gene is TRBV1, the J gene TRBJ1-2, with D possibly being TRBD1 (6 bases). The germline V gene has CDR1 NSQYPW and CDR2 LRSPGD (reference sequence). The CDR3 has 14 amino acids. The part of the CDR3 DNA that was read is TGCACCTGCAGTGCAGACTGGGGGGGCCGC. It translates to CTCSADWGGR. The full-length CDR3 reads as CTCSADWGGRDYTF.

As to this clone: This may come from a read error, since a much larger clone is one base off. Gene and germline names: mouse. The DNA ends 4 residues before the CDR3 does, and the rest of the CDR3 is filled in from the germline J gene. The chain combines TRBV1 with TRBJ1-1, with 10 bases that match TRBD1. From germline, CDR1 is NSQYPW and CDR2 LRSPGD (reference sequence). Unmatched junction bases numbered 2, after V lost 3 bases and J lost 4 bases. The CDR3 length is 14 residues. The sequenced part of the CDR3 DNA is TGCACCTGCAGTGCCGGGACAGGGGTCACA. It yields the protein CTCSAGTGVT. The entire CDR3 protein reads CTCSAGTGVTEVFF.

About this clone itself: Each gene name is a mouse one. The sequenced fragment ends 4 residues before the CDR3 boundary, so the rest is inferred from the germline J gene. The genes are TRBV5 and TRBJ2-7, with TRBD1 as a possible D gene (6 bases). Per the germline V gene, CDR1 is LGHNA and CDR2 is YNLKQL (reference sequence). This CDR3 has 14 amino acids. The sequenced CDR3 bases are TGTGCCAGCAGCCCCCCCGGGACAAAATAT. Amino acid sequence: CASSPPGTKY. The whole CDR3 protein is CASSPPGTKYEQYF.

A note on this clone: These gene names are mouse names. Read data end 4 residues before the CDR3 end; the end is taken from the germline J gene. The sample has other DNA sequences that encode this CDR3 too. V gene TRBV1 combines with J gene TRBJ2-5; D is undetermined. Trimming left V 3 bases short and J 2 bases short, with 6 bases between. Germline CDR1 reads NSQYPW; CDR2 reads LRSPGD (reference sequence). The CDR3 runs 13 residues. The CDR3 DNA, read in part, is TGCACCTGCAGTGCGCTGGTCCAAGAC. It specifies CTCSALVQD. In full, the CDR3 is CTCSALVQDTQYF.

This clone was found a few times. The gene names here belong to mouse. CDR3 residues: CASSRHWDQDTQYF. The covered CDR3 bases are TGTGCTAGCAGTAGACACTGGGACCAAGAC. The chain recombines TRBV17 with TRBJ2-5; perhaps TRBD2 as D (6 bases). The CDR3 goes on 4 residues after the read ends, and that part is filled in from the germline J gene. In germline, CDR1 is MNHDT, CDR2 YYDKIL. V dropped 2 bases and J dropped 1 base, with 7 bases sitting between them. This CDR3 is 14 amino acids long.

This clone was observed a handful of times. Any gene name here is a mouse gene name. The sequenced fragment ends 4 residues before the CDR3 boundary, so the rest is inferred from the germline J gene. This chain uses TRBV19 with TRBJ2-1, with 11 bases identical to TRBD1. CDR1 and CDR2 (germline): FNHDT, SITEND (reference sequence). V gave up 5 bases and J gave up 5 bases; unmatched junction bases: 9. CDR3 size: 16 residues. CDR3 in amino acids: CASSPTRDRGNAEQFF. The sequenced CDR3 bases are TGTGCCAGCAGCCCCACCCGGGACAGGGGGAATGCT. The whole variable domain, remainder taken from reference TRBV19 and TRBJ2-1, is GGIITQTPKFLIGQEGQKLTLKCQQNFNHDTMYWYRQDSGKGLRLIYYSITENDLQKGDLSEGYDASREKKSSFSLTVTSAQKNEMAVFLCASSPTRDRGNAEQFFGPGTRLTVL.

Remarks on this clone: Mouse gene names and germline throughout. The read gets to within 4 residues of the CDR3 end, and the germline J gene fills in the rest. Different DNA sequences within this sample yield the same CDR3. V is TRBV19 and J is TRBJ2-3, with D perhaps matching TRBD2 (6 bases). V gave up 2 bases and J gave up 0 bases, with 7 bases separating them. The CDR3 has 14 residues. CDR1 and CDR2 (germline): FNHDT, SITEND (reference sequence). CDR3 bases read: TGTGCCAGCAGTATCCTGGGGAGTGCAGAA. It translates to CASSILGSAE. The whole CDR3 region reads CASSILGSAETLYF.

This clone was observed many times. Gene names denote mouse genes. The read falls 3 residues short of the CDR3 end, and the missing part is taken from the germline J gene. The chain carries TRBV13-3 and TRBJ1-6, with 10 positions matching TRBD1. TRBJ1-6 is filed as an ORF, its function uncertain. From germline, CDR1 is NNHDY and CDR2 SYVADS. CDR3 length equals 15 residues. The ends lost 3 bases at V and 7 bases at J; junction bases unmatched: 4. The part of the CDR3 DNA that was read is TGTGCCAGCAGTGCCTGGACAGGGGGGAATTCGCCC. Its protein is CASSAWTGGNSP. The full CDR3 reads CASSAWTGGNSPLYF.

On this clone itself: Any gene name here is a mouse gene name. The read halts 4 residues ahead of the CDR3 end, with the missing end drawn from the germline J gene. The chain combines TRBV19 with TRBJ2-5; TRBD1 agrees at 7 bases. The germline V gene encodes CDR1 FNHDT and CDR2 SITEND (reference sequence). The CDR3 is 15 amino acids. The sequenced part of the CDR3 DNA is TGTGCCAGCAGTACCCTCCGGGACAGAAAAGAC. Encoded protein: CASSTLRDRKD. The entire CDR3 reads CASSTLRDRKDTQYF.

Notes on this clone: Each gene name is a mouse one. Read coverage stops 4 residues before the CDR3 terminus; the germline J gene supplies the remainder. V gene TRBV5 combines with J gene TRBJ2-4, with a weak D call TRBD2 (7 bases). The CDR3 covers 14 residues. Germline V CDR1 and CDR2: LGHNA, YNLKQL (reference sequence). CDR3 amino acids: CASSQEGGANTLYF. Partial CDR3 DNA: TGTGCCAGCAGCCAAGAGGGGGGCGCGAAC.

Of note for this clone: Mouse names are used for the genes. The CDR3 goes on 4 residues after the read ends, and that part is filled in from the germline J gene. V usage is TRBV1 and J usage is TRBJ2-3; 10 bases match TRBD2. CDR3 length: 16 amino acids. Germline CDR1 and CDR2: NSQYPW and LRSPGD (reference sequence). With 3 bases clipped from V and 0 bases from J, the junction kept 3 bases outside the gene matches. The part of the CDR3 DNA that was read is TGCACCTGCAGTGCGGGACTGGGGCCTAGTGCAGAA. Translating it yields CTCSAGLGPSAE. In full, the CDR3 is CTCSAGLGPSAETLYF.

A few counts support this clone. Mouse names are used for the genes. The CDR3 end is not reached by the read, which stops 4 residues before it; the germline J gene fills it in. The chain uses TRBV1 and TRBJ2-7; TRBD2 agrees at 10 bases. Germline V gene sequence: CDR1 NSQYPW, CDR2 LRSPGD (reference sequence). CDR3 length equals 15 residues. CDR3 DNA, as far as it was read: TGCACCTGCAGTGCCCCTGGGGGGGCCGCATAT. This sequence encodes CTCSAPGGAAY. The CDR3 reads in full as CTCSAPGGAAYEQYF.

This clone was seen only a few times. The gene names given are mouse names. The CDR3 is cut off 4 residues early in the read; its end comes from the germline J gene. The chain is built from TRBV13-3 and TRBJ2-3, with TRBD1 identical over 9 bases. CDR1 and CDR2 from the germline V gene are NNHDY and SYVADS. V lost 2 bases to trimming and J lost 1 base; unmatched junction nucleotides: 5. The CDR3 totals 16 residues. The CDR3 here is CASSEGQGGGAETLYF. The sequenced CDR3 bases are TGTGCCAGCAGTGAGGGACAGGGAGGGGGTGCAGAA.

A note on this clone: Gene and germline names: mouse. The CDR3 is cut off 4 residues early in the read; its end comes from the germline J gene. The rearrangement uses TRBV19 and TRBJ2-2; 7 bases agree with TRBD1. The CDR3 loop spans 13 amino acids. The V gene's germline CDR1 is FNHDT and CDR2 SITEND (reference sequence). Trimming at V came to 5 bases and at J to 4 bases, leaving 2 bases not matched to a gene. CDR3 sequence: CASRGTVTGQLYF. The CDR3 bases that were read are TGTGCCAGCAGGGGGACAGTCACCGGG.

In the case of this clone: Gene names denote mouse genes. The sequenced fragment ends 4 residues before the CDR3 boundary, so the rest is inferred from the germline J gene. The chain combines TRBV13-2 with TRBJ2-5; D is perhaps TRBD2 (5 bases). V gave up 2 bases and J gave up 2 bases, with 9 bases separating them. The CDR3 has 14 residues. Germline V gene sequence: CDR1 NNHNN, CDR2 SYGAGS (reference sequence). CDR3 region: CASGEAGSQDTQYF. The part of the CDR3 DNA that was read is TGTGCCAGCGGTGAAGCTGGGTCCCAAGAC.

Remarks on this clone: Mouse gene names and germline throughout. The identical CDR3 is also encoded by other nucleotide sequences in the sample. The chain's CDR3 is CASSRTGGGQDTQYF. Incomplete CDR3 DNA: TGTGCCAGCAGTCGGACTGGGGGGGGCCAAGAC. The rearrangement joins TRBV13-3 to TRBJ2-5; 12 bases are shared with TRBD2. From the germline J gene comes the end of the CDR3, since the read stops 4 residues before it. Germline CDR1 reads NNHDY; CDR2 reads SYVADS. The CDR3 has 15 residues. V lost 4 bases and J lost 2; bases outside the gene matches: 2. Based on the CDR3 plus reference TRBV13-3 and TRBJ2-5, the full variable domain is EAAVTQSPRSKVAVTGGKVTLSCHQTNNHDYMYWYRQDTGHGLRLIHYSYVADSTEKGDIPDGYKASRPSQENFSLILELASLSQTAVYFCASSRTGGGQDTQYFGPGTRLLVL.

This clone was detected only a few times. Germline and genes here are mouse. The observed sequence ends 4 residues before the CDR3 terminus, with the missing tail filled in from the germline J gene. The chain carries TRBV13-1 and TRBJ2-7, with TRBD2 matching over 8 bases. CDR3 length: 15 amino acids. The trim removed 2 bases at V and 2 bases at J, leaving 6 bases unmatched. Germline assignment: CDR1 NSHNY and CDR2 SYGAGN. The sequenced part of the CDR3 DNA is TGTGCCAGCAGTGACCTGGGGGGTCCTCCCTAT. This sequence encodes CASSDLGGPPY. The entire CDR3 is CASSDLGGPPYEQYF.

Concerning this clone: The gene symbols are mouse symbols. The CDR3 end falls 4 residues outside the read, so it is completed with the germline J gene. Other nucleotide sequences in the sample specify the same CDR3. This rearrangement joins TRBV19 to TRBJ2-5, with D uncertain. Germline loops: CDR1 FNHDT, CDR2 SITEND (reference sequence). The ends were cut back, 2 bases at V and 3 bases at J, with 7 bases in the middle. The CDR3 loop spans 13 amino acids. Incomplete CDR3 DNA: TGTGCCAGCAGTATTCACAGACAAGAC. This codes for CASSIHRQD. The full CDR3 sequence reads CASSIHRQDTQYF. Variable domain in full (rest from reference TRBV19 and TRBJ2-5): GGIITQTPKFLIGQEGQKLTLKCQQNFNHDTMYWYRQDSGKGLRLIYYSITENDLQKGDLSEGYDASREKKSSFSLTVTSAQKNEMAVFLCASSIHRQDTQYFGPGTRLLVL.

For this clone: Genes and germline are mouse. The read terminates 4 residues before the CDR3 end, so the remaining end is supplied by the germline J gene. The chain recombines TRBV13-2 with TRBJ2-7; weak D call: TRBD1 (6 bases). The CDR3 covers 12 residues. Germline CDR1 NNHNN, CDR2 SYGAGS (reference sequence). V was clipped by 7 bases and J by 0 bases, with 8 bases between them. The chain's CDR3 is CASWDNSYEQYF. The part of the CDR3 DNA that was read is TGTGCCAGCTGGGACAACTCCTAT.

Comment on this clone: Gene names follow the mouse nomenclature. The CDR3 end falls 4 residues outside the read, so it is completed with the germline J gene. This chain joins TRBV19 and TRBJ2-3, with 9 bases that match TRBD2. Trimming at V came to 1 base and at J to 0 bases, leaving 6 bases not matched to a gene. The CDR3 extends over 17 amino acids. The germline CDR1 and CDR2 sequences are FNHDT and SITEND (reference sequence). The CDR3 protein is CASSIIGLGPSAETLYF. The covered CDR3 bases are TGTGCCAGCAGTATAATTGGACTGGGGCCTAGTGCAGAA.

With respect to this clone: The listed genes are named as in mouse. The observed sequence ends 4 residues before the CDR3 terminus, with the missing tail filled in from the germline J gene. This rearrangement joins TRBV5 to TRBJ2-3, with 9 bases aligning to TRBD2. The CDR3 consists of 16 residues. With 0 bases clipped from V and 3 bases from J, the junction kept 4 bases outside the gene matches. Germline lookup yields CDR1 LGHNA and CDR2 YNLKQL (reference sequence). The DNA read from the CDR3 is TGTGCCAGCAGCCAAGATCGGACTGGGGACGCAGAA. Translating it yields CASSQDRTGDAE. The complete CDR3 sequence is CASSQDRTGDAETLYF.